The rows below give T cell receptor beta chains drawn from one sample of a study of cytomegalovirus exposure and HLA in healthy donors. The table came from immunoSEQ multiplex PCR; TCRdb's copy has only in-frame clones and leaves some out. This table has some 100,000 clones, nearly 70% appearing once. The specimen sequenced was PBMCs. These receptors all come from a woman in her 70s in good health and CMV-seropositive. CDR3s include the opening cysteine and the closing phenylalanine or tryptophan. A D gene is named only where the DNA matches it firmly. Not every row has a clone size; where given, it reads once, few, many or a size class.

v_gene	j_gene	abundance	d_gene	len	CDR3nt	CDR3aa
TRBV9	TRBJ1-3	-	TRBD1	14	TGTGCCAGCAGGGGGACAGGCTCTGGAAACACCATATATTTT	CASRGTGSGNTIYF
TRBV6-6	TRBJ1-1	few	-	11	TGTGCCACCAACATGAACACTGAAGCTTTCTTT	CATNMNTEAFF
TRBV7-9	TRBJ2-2	-	TRBD1	12	TGTGCCAGCAGCTCGGGACAGGAGGAGCTGTTTTTT	CASSSGQEELFF
TRBV15	TRBJ1-5	once	-	18	TGTGCCACCAGCAGAGGGCGGAAGAAACAATATAGCAATCAGCCCCAGCATTTT	CATSRGRKKQYSNQPQHF
TRBV27	TRBJ1-4	few	-	17	TGTGCCAGCAGTTTAGCGAATGGAGGGGCGACTAATGAAAAACTGTTTTTT	CASSLANGGATNEKLFF
TRBV11-2	TRBJ1-1	few	-	15	TGTGCCAGCAGCTTAGACGGCAGGGCCAACACTGAAGCTTTCTTT	CASSLDGRANTEAFF
TRBV5-1	TRBJ2-5	-	TRBD2	18	TGCGCCAGCAGTCTGGGGAGGAGCGGGGGCGGTTACGGAGAGACCCAGTACTTC	CASSLGRSGGGYGETQYF
TRBV10-2	TRBJ2-3	-	-	11	TGCGCCAGCTCCGCCCGACTAGAGTTGGATTTT	CASSARLELDF
TRBV4-1	TRBJ1-6	few	-	20	TGCGCCAGCAGCCAGGGTTCCGTTGCACTTCACTTGGGGCAGGGTCCACCCCTCCACTTT	CASSQGSVALHLGQGPPLHF
TRBV6-5	TRBJ2-7	-	TRBD1	13	TGTGCCAGCAGTACGAACAGGGGCTACGAGCAGTACTTC	CASSTNRGYEQYF
TRBV29-1	TRBJ2-5	-	TRBD1	17	TGCAGCGTTGAACGGTACCGGCGACAGGGTTTCCAAGAGACCCAGTACTTC	CSVERYRRQGFQETQYF
TRBV7-8	TRBJ1-6	-	-	15	TGTGCCAGCAGCTTAGGGGCGGGGGCACATTCACCCCTCCACTTT	CASSLGAGAHSPLHF
TRBV5-1	TRBJ1-1	-	-	13	TGCGCCAGCAGCATACAGGGATCGCCTGAAGCTTTCTTT	CASSIQGSPEAFF
TRBV11-1	TRBJ2-5	-	-	15	TGTGCCAGCAGCCGTCCACAGGGTACTGGGGAGACCCAGTACTTC	CASSRPQGTGETQYF
TRBV7-9	TRBJ1-3	-	TRBD1	14	TGTGCCAGCTCAGGGGGTTTCTCTGGAAACACCATATATTTT	CASSGGFSGNTIYF
TRBV2	TRBJ2-5	-	-	14	TGTGCCAGCAGTGAATCCGGACACGAAAGGACCCAGTACTTC	CASSESGHERTQYF
TRBV30	TRBJ1-4	-	TRBD1	17	TGTGCCTGGAGTCTCCCCCCCCGGACAGGGATAAATGAAAAACTGTTTTTT	CAWSLPPRTGINEKLFF
TRBV7-2	TRBJ2-7	-	-	12	TGTGCCAGCAGCTTACTAGCTTCCGAGCAGTACTTC	CASSLLASEQYF
TRBV9	TRBJ2-3	-	-	16	TGTGCCAGCAGCCCTTACCCGTCAGGTCCCACAGATACGCAGTATTTT	CASSPYPSGPTDTQYF
TRBV5-1	TRBJ1-4	-	-	14	TGCGCCAGCAGCTTGCGAGGGTTTAATGAAAAACTGTTTTTT	CASSLRGFNEKLFF
TRBV2	TRBJ1-1	few	-	13	TGTGCCAGCAGTGTTGCGCAAAACACTGAAGCTTTCTTT	CASSVAQNTEAFF
TRBV4-2	TRBJ2-4	-	TRBD1	17	TGTGCCAGCAGCCAATTAAACGGGACAGGGATCAAAAACATTCAGTACTTC	CASSQLNGTGIKNIQYF
TRBV25-1	TRBJ1-1	few	TRBD1	13	TGTGCCAGCAGGGACAGGGTTAACACTGAAGCTTTCTTT	CASRDRVNTEAFF
TRBV9	TRBJ2-6	once	-	17	TGTGCCAGCAGCGGAGGAACAGGTCCATCTGGGGCCAACGTCCTGACTTTC	CASSGGTGPSGANVLTF
TRBV30	TRBJ1-1	-	-	12	TGTGCCTGGAGTGTACAGGGAAATGGGGCTTTCTTT	CAWSVQGNGAFF
TRBV30	TRBJ2-7	-	-	12	TGTGCCTGGAGTGTTTCTTCAGGGAAGCAGTACTTC	CAWSVSSGKQYF
TRBV30	TRBJ1-1	-	-	13	TGTGCCTGGAGTGTACAGGTGAACACTGAAGCTTTCTTT	CAWSVQVNTEAFF
TRBV30	TRBJ1-5	-	TRBD1	17	TGTGCCTGGAGTGTAACTCTCTCGACAGGGGTTAATCAGCCCCAGCATTTT	CAWSVTLSTGVNQPQHF
TRBV11-3	TRBJ2-3	-	-	18	TGTGCCAGCAGCTATTCAGTTTTGGGGGCGGTAAACACAGATACGCAGTATTTT	CASSYSVLGAVNTDTQYF
TRBV30	TRBJ2-2	-	-	13	TGTGCCTGGAGTGTCGGTGGCACCGGGGAGCTGTTTTTT	CAWSVGGTGELFF
TRBV5-4	TRBJ2-7	-	TRBD1	15	TGTGCCAGCAGCCCAGCGTCGACAGGGCCGGTGGAGCAGTACTTC	CASSPASTGPVEQYF
TRBV30	TRBJ1-2	-	-	13	TGTGCCTGGAGTGTAGGGGTCCACTATGGCTACACCTTC	CAWSVGVHYGYTF
TRBV10-3	TRBJ1-1	-	-	14	TGTGCCATCAGTGACTCGGAGCGGGGGACTGAAGCTTTCTTT	CAISDSERGTEAFF
TRBV5-1	TRBJ2-5	-	TRBD2	17	TGCGCCAGCAGCTTGGCCGGGGGAGCGGGGGGGCCAAGAGGCCAGTACTTC	CASSLAGGAGGPRGQYF
TRBV10-3	TRBJ1-5	-	TRBD1	16	TGTGCCATCAGCCGGGGGGACAGGGGGACCAATCAGCCCCAGCATTTT	CAISRGDRGTNQPQHF
TRBV10-3	TRBJ1-2	few	-	14	TGTGCCATCAGTGAGACTGGAGGGCGCTATGGCTACACCTTC	CAISETGGRYGYTF
TRBV19	TRBJ1-1	-	-	14	TGTGCCAGTAGTACTACAGGGTGGAACACTGAAGCTTTCTTT	CASSTTGWNTEAFF
TRBV30	TRBJ2-2	-	-	15	TGTGCCTGGAGAGCCCCGGGGGAGTACACCGGGGAGCTGTTTTTT	CAWRAPGEYTGELFF
TRBV18	TRBJ2-1	-	TRBD2	17	TGTGCCAGCTCACCTTTCCAGCGGGGGAGCTCCTACAATGAGCAGTTCTTC	CASSPFQRGSSYNEQFF
TRBV19	TRBJ2-7	-	-	15	TGTGCCAGTAGTATAGATCCGGGGTCCTCCTACGAGCAGTACTTC	CASSIDPGSSYEQYF
TRBV5-1	TRBJ2-1	-	-	13	TGCGCCTCAACAAGGACAGAGCACAATGAGCAGTTCTTC	CASTRTEHNEQFF